The 15 T cell receptor beta chains below all came from one sample that was sequenced in a study of response to subunit inactivated influenza vaccine. One entry per CDR3 protein, called by TCRdb with MiXCR from the RT-PCR reads. The data contain more than 450,000 distinct CDR3 sequences, approximately 12% of them seen just once; the ten biggest clones take up about a tenth. The sequences come from PBMCs from blood, collected on the day of vaccination. Every receptor here comes from a man aged 50-60 years who received an inactivated influenza vaccine.

The sample holds a few counts of this clonotype. The chain couples TRBV6-5 to TRBJ2-7; TRBD2 is a possible D gene (6 bases). CDR1 and CDR2 from the germline V gene are MNHEY and SVGAGI. The CDR3 covers 14 residues. The V end lost 4 bases, the J end lost 7 bases, and 17 bases lay between the germline ends. The DNA for the CDR3 is TGTGCCAGCAGTTCCGGACTATCCTTATGGGAGCAGTACTTC. Its protein is CASSSGLSLWEQYF.

This clonotype was observed at least ten times. The chain recombines TRBV5-1 with TRBJ2-3; 9 bases are shared with TRBD2. With V trimmed by 6 bases and J by 5 bases, 7 bases remained unmatched. Germline CDR1 SGHRS, CDR2 YFSETQ. This CDR3 contains 14 residues. CDR3 in DNA: TGCGCCAGCATGGTTATGACTAGCGGAGATACGCAGTATTTT. It is translated as CASMVMTSGDTQYF.

This clonotype occurred a few times. The chain uses TRBV20-1 and TRBJ2-1; 12 bases fit TRBD2. The CDR3 has 18 amino acids. Unmatched junction bases numbered 18, after V lost 6 bases and J lost 6 bases. Germline V gene lookup returns CDR1 DFQATT and CDR2 SNEGSKA (reference sequence). The CDR3 loop is CSARGGLAGWGTINEQFF. The CDR3 DNA sequence: TGCAGTGCAAGGGGTGGACTAGCGGGATGGGGGACTATCAATGAGCAGTTCTTC.

This chain uses TRBV7-3 with TRBJ2-1; a possible D gene is TRBD1 (6 bases). CDR3 length: 15 residues. CDR1 and CDR2 from the germline V gene are SGHTA and FQGTGA. V lost 3 bases and J 7 bases, leaving 16 bases between the germline ends. CDR3 loop: CASSLSLGARNEQFF. CDR3 nucleotides: TGTGCCAGCAGCTTGAGTCTGGGGGCGAGGAATGAGCAGTTCTTC.

This clonotype appeared many times. The chain carries TRBV24-1 and TRBJ1-5; tentatively, D is TRBD1 (6 bases). CDR3 length equals 15 residues. The V and J ends lost 3 bases and 3 bases respectively, with 11 bases between them. Germline lookup yields CDR1 KGHDR and CDR2 SFDVKD. CDR3 bases: TGTGCCACCAGTGATCACCGGGGGCCCAATCAGCCCCAGCATTTT. It specifies CATSDHRGPNQPQHF.

V and J are TRBV6-1 and TRBJ2-1, with D perhaps given as TRBD1 or TRBD2 (6 bases each). The CDR3 runs to 14 residues. Germline loops: CDR1 MNHNS, CDR2 SASEGT. V was cut by 8 bases and J by 0 bases, with 11 bases left in between. CDR3 sequence (DNA): TGTGCCAGCCGTGGGGGGCCCTCCTACAATGAGCAGTTCTTC. Translated, it gives CASRGGPSYNEQFF.

This clonotype was counted many times. The rearrangement joins TRBV20-1 to TRBJ2-5, with TRBD2 matching over 13 bases. Germline-derived CDR1 and CDR2 are DFQATT and SNEGSKA (reference sequence). The trim removed 5 bases at V and 5 bases at J, leaving 17 bases unmatched. The CDR3 consists of 18 residues. CDR3 in amino acids: CSAVVGWTSGRKRETQYF. The CDR3, as DNA: TGCAGTGCTGTCGTGGGGTGGACTAGCGGGAGAAAGAGGGAGACCCAGTACTTC.

The sample holds many counts of this clonotype. The chain has TRBV6-5 and TRBJ1-4, with D uncertain. V was trimmed by 2 bases and J by 7 bases, leaving 20 bases between them. Germline lookup yields CDR1 MNHEY and CDR2 SVGAGI. This CDR3 region has 17 residues. Here the CDR3 DNA reads TGTGCCAGCAGTTACGTTCCGGATCTCGTTCCAGGTGAAAAACTGTTTTTT. Translated, it gives CASSYVPDLVPGEKLFF.

This clonotype has a count of ten or more. The rearrangement joins TRBV24-1 to TRBJ2-1, with TRBD1 matching 7 bases. With V trimmed by 0 bases and J by 2 bases, 0 bases remained unmatched. This CDR3 region has 15 residues. CDR1 is KGHDR and CDR2 is SFDVKD in the germline V gene. The CDR3 coding sequence is TGTGCCACCAGTGATTTGGGGACAGCCTACAATGAGCAGTTCTTC. It specifies CATSDLGTAYNEQFF.

This clonotype was counted only a few times. The V and J genes are TRBV20-1 and TRBJ2-2; unclear D gene. CDR1 is DFQATT, CDR2 SNEGSKA, per germline (reference sequence). CDR3 length: 15 amino acids. Trimming removed 3 bases from V and 0 bases from J, with 11 bases in between. The CDR3 region has the DNA TGCAGTGCTAGTAAGCTAGTCGCGAACACCGGGGAGCTGTTTTTT. As protein: CSASKLVANTGELFF.

In its sample, this clonotype was seen a few times. J is TRBJ2-3 and V is TRBV5-1; D gene uncertain. The length of the CDR3 is 15 residues. V lost 4 bases and J lost 2, with 14 bases in between. Germline CDR1 and CDR2: SGHRS and YFSETQ. In DNA, the CDR3 is TGCGCCAGCAGCCCCTCGGAACGATACACAGATACGCAGTATTTT. This sequence encodes CASSPSERYTDTQYF.

The rearrangement joins TRBV20-1 to TRBJ1-1, with 8 bases that match TRBD1. This CDR3 has 13 residues. The J segment lost 4 bases and the V segment lost 5 bases, leaving 6 bases of the junction unmatched. The germline V gene encodes CDR1 DFQATT and CDR2 SNEGSKA (reference sequence). The CDR3 loop is CSAGRQGSTEAFF. The CDR3, as DNA: TGCAGTGCTGGCCGACAGGGGTCCACTGAAGCTTTCTTT.

The table lists this clonotype with a few counts. The chain carries TRBV20-1 and TRBJ1-2, with D uncertain. V was trimmed by 0 bases and J by 4 bases, leaving 9 bases between them. The CDR3 is 13 amino acids. Germline V lookup: CDR1 DFQATT, CDR2 SNEGSKA (reference sequence). In DNA form, the CDR3 reads TGCAGTGCTAGAGATGGTACGGCCTATGGCTACACCTTC. It codes for CSARDGTAYGYTF.

Only a few counts were recorded for this clonotype. This chain joins TRBV6-1 and TRBJ1-2; no firm D call. CDR3 length: 14 residues. From germline, CDR1 is MNHNS and CDR2 SASEGT. The V end was cut by 1 base, the J end by 1 base, with 7 bases between. CDR3 DNA sequence: TGTGCCAGCAGTGAAGTATCCGTTAACTATGGCTACACCTTC. Translating it yields CASSEVSVNYGYTF.

The table lists this clonotype with a few counts. The rearrangement joins TRBV4-1 to TRBJ2-5; D is undetermined. V was cut by 3 bases and J by 1 base, with 6 bases left in between. The germline CDR1 and CDR2 sequences are MGHRA and YSYEKL. The CDR3 is 13 amino acids. DNA for the CDR3: TGCGCCAGCAGCCAGTGGAGCCAAGAGACCCAGTACTTC. This sequence encodes CASSQWSQETQYF.